The rows below give T cell receptor beta chains drawn from one sample of a study of blood T cell repertoires in COVID-19. The repertoire was sequenced with immunoSEQ multiplex PCR; TCRdb's copy has only in-frame clones and lacks some. Among 170,000 or so clones listed, around nine tenths were seen once. Sequenced input: peripheral blood. These receptor sequences come from a man aged 50-60 years with acute or convalescent COVID-19. The CDR3 runs from the conserved cysteine through the conserved F or W. D genes are given only for firm matches. Only part of the rows carry a size: once, few, many, or a class if the clone is expanded.

CDR3nt	CDR3aa	v_gene	abundance	j_gene	d_gene	len
TGTGCCTGGAGTGTACTACTCGGTCGGAACACTGAAGCTTTCTTT	CAWSVLLGRNTEAFF	TRBV30	.	TRBJ1-1	.	15
TGTGCCAGCAGCCCCCTCAGTGGTAGCGGGAGAGGGACCGGGGAGCTGTTTTTT	CASSPLSGSGRGTGELFF	TRBV7-3	.	TRBJ2-2	TRBD2	18
TGTGCCTGGAGTGTACGACAGTTCAGCTACGAGCAGTACTTC	CAWSVRQFSYEQYF	TRBV30	few	TRBJ2-7	.	14
TGTGCCAGCAGCACCGGGACAGGGGCGAGGGAGCAGTACTTC	CASSTGTGAREQYF	TRBV5-5	.	TRBJ2-7	TRBD1	14
TGTGCCAGCAGCCCCGACAGGGCTGGGGCCAACGTCCTGACTTTC	CASSPDRAGANVLTF	TRBV6-5	.	TRBJ2-6	TRBD1	15
TGTGCCAGCCAACCGTCCGGTCTGGCTAATGAAAAACTGTTTTTT	CASQPSGLANEKLFF	TRBV7-9	.	TRBJ1-4	.	15
TGTGCCATCAGCGAGTTCGCCGGGGAGCTGTTTTTT	CAISEFAGELFF	TRBV10-3	.	TRBJ2-2	.	12
TGTGCCAGCAGTTTGGGGGGATGGAGGAACACTGAAGCTTTCTTT	CASSLGGWRNTEAFF	TRBV28	.	TRBJ1-1	.	15
TGTGCCAGCAGTTTATTGCAGGGCCACGAGCAGTACTTC	CASSLLQGHEQYF	TRBV28	.	TRBJ2-7	.	13
TGTGCCAGCAGCTTAGACTTCACAGATACGCAGTATTTT	CASSLDFTDTQYF	TRBV13	.	TRBJ2-3	.	13
TGTGCCAGCAGCTTAGATGGGACTGAAGGGTATGGCTACACCTTC	CASSLDGTEGYGYTF	TRBV7-2	.	TRBJ1-2	.	15
TGTGCCAGCAGCCGCAGCCGGAGCGATAATGAAAAACTGTTTTTT	CASSRSRSDNEKLFF	TRBV7-2	.	TRBJ1-4	.	15
TGTGCCAGCAGCCAAGATTCGGGGACTAGCGGGATCGAGCAGTTCTTC	CASSQDSGTSGIEQFF	TRBV3-1/TRBV3-2	.	TRBJ2-1	TRBD2	16